This T cell receptor (beta chain) stems from a study of T cell repertoires in cytomegalovirus infection. V was clipped by 1 base and J by 3 bases, with 11 bases between them. The germline V gene encodes CDR1 SGHTA and CDR2 FQGNSA. This CDR3 contains 15 residues. TCRdb independently ran MiXCR on the reads; one entry per CDR3 protein. Altogether about a million distinct CDR3 sequences are present, around a third being singletons, with the ten largest covering over 12%. Ten or more counts support this clonotype. Its antigen is as yet unknown. The TCR originated in a human donor in good health (CMV status not recorded). Some clones in this sample may be carry-over from other donors' samples. The chain employs TRBV7-2 and TRBJ2-3, with a possible D match to TRBD2 (5 bases). The sequenced sample was cultured CD8+ T cells from PBMCs, obtained from culture after CMV antigen stimulation. In DNA form, the CDR3 reads TGTGCCAGCAGCTTAGGTTGGCGGGCGACAGATACGCAGTATTTT. Protein sequence: CASSLGWRATDTQYF.